The sequence of this T cell receptor beta chain was determined in a study of technical replicates of blood from several donors. This table comes from immunoSEQ multiplex PCR, and its TCRdb copy is limited to in-frame clones, with some not included. The data show some 56,000 clones, with 90% to 95% seen just once and about 3% held by the top ten. The germline gives CDR1 SGHTA, CDR2 FQGNSA. The CDR3 is made up of 16 amino acids. Trimming took 1 base from V and 4 from J; bases not matched to a gene: 5. The clonotype originates from a human donor in good health. Some clones in this sample may be carry-over from other donors' samples. The chain joins TRBV7-2 to TRBJ2-3; TRBD1 agrees at 10 bases. The sample consisted of PBMCs. CDR3 in amino acids: CASSLGRDRGADTQYF. As DNA, the CDR3 is TGTGCCAGCAGCTTAGGACGGGACAGGGGTGCAGATACGCAGTATTTT.